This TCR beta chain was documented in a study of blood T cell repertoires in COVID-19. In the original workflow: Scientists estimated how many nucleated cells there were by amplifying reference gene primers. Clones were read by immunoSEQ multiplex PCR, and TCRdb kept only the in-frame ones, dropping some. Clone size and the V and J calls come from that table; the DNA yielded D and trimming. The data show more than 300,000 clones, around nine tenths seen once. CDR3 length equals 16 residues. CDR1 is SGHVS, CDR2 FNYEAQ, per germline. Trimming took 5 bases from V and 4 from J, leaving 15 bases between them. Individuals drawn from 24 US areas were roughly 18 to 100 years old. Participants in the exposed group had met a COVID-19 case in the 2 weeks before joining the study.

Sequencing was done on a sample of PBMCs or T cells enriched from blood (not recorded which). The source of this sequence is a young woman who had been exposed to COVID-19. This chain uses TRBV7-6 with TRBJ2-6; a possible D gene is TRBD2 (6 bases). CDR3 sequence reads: CASSVLRDSGANVLTF. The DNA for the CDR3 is TGTGCCAGCAGCGTACTCAGGGACTCCGGGGCCAACGTCCTGACTTTC.